The 16 T cell receptor beta chains below come from one sample, sequenced in a study of control samples from healthy donors and cancer patients. Clones were sequenced by immunoSEQ multiplex PCR, and TCRdb holds only the in-frame ones, with some missing. The sample holds about 110,000 clones, roughly 89% seen once. Source material: blood. All receptors come from a woman between 45 and 65 years old in good health.

This clone was seen a few times. The J gene is TRBJ1-5, the V gene TRBV6-5; D is undetermined. Trimming took off 5 bases at V and 3 bases at J, with 14 bases between the two ends. Germline-derived CDR1 and CDR2 are MNHEY and SVGAGI. CDR3 size: 15 residues. CDR3 DNA sequence: TGTGCCAGCAGTCCTGGGTCAGCTCACAATCAGCCCCAGCATTTT. Its protein is CASSPGSAHNQPQHF.

The CDR3 DNA reads as TGCAGCGTTGGGCTCCAGGCCCTGCATGAGCAGTTCTTC. It is translated as CSVGLQALHEQFF. The rearrangement uses TRBV29-1 and TRBJ2-1; D unclear. V was shortened by 4 bases and J by 8 bases, with 15 bases between the two germline ends. CDR3 length: 13 amino acids. From germline, CDR1 is SQVTM and CDR2 ANQGSEA.

This sequence joins TRBV18 and TRBJ1-2; the D is unclear. The CDR3 length is 16 residues. CDR1 is KGHSH and CDR2 is LQKENI in the germline V gene. Trimming removed 1 base at V and 7 bases at J, with 19 bases between. CDR3 sequence: CASSPRSEGSIGGYTF. CDR3 DNA sequence: TGTGCCAGCTCACCACGTTCAGAGGGATCAATTGGTGGCTACACCTTC.

The V call is TRBV5-1, the J call TRBJ2-3; TRBD1 matches at 10 bases. Germline lookup yields CDR1 SGHRS and CDR2 YFSETQ. This CDR3 is built from 16 residues. Losses at the gene ends were 0 bases for V and 0 bases for J; bases not matched to a gene: 1. The CDR3 region has the DNA TGCGCCAGCAGCTTGGCGGGACAGGGGAGCACAGATACGCAGTATTTT. Amino acid sequence: CASSLAGQGSTDTQYF.

J is TRBJ1-2 and V is TRBV7-9; D possibly corresponds to TRBD1 (5 bases). This CDR3 comprises 14 residues. The ends were cut back, 7 bases at V and 2 bases at J, with 14 bases in the middle. Germline V lookup: CDR1 SEHNR, CDR2 FQNEAQ (reference sequence). In nucleotides, the CDR3 is TGTGCCAGCACCTCCGGGGGGGGGAACTATGGCTACACCTTC. It encodes CASTSGGGNYGYTF.

This clone was observed a few times. V and J are TRBV7-9 and TRBJ1-1; unclear D gene. Germline V CDR1 and CDR2: SEHNR, FQNEAQ (reference sequence). There are 13 residues in the CDR3. Trimming shortened V by 5 bases and J by 7 bases, and 14 bases separated the two germline ends. CDR3 coding DNA: TGTGCCAGCAGCCCCTTTCAGGCGATTGAAGCTTTCTTT. Its protein product is CASSPFQAIEAFF.

This chain connects TRBV24-1 to TRBJ1-5; no clear D. This CDR3 is built from 14 residues. The ends were cut back, 4 bases at V and 3 bases at J, with 9 bases in the middle. Germline V lookup: CDR1 KGHDR, CDR2 SFDVKD. CDR3 nucleotide sequence: TGTGCCACCAGTGACCCCCGGACCAATCAGCCCCAGCATTTT. It yields the protein CATSDPRTNQPQHF.

The chain uses TRBV27 and TRBJ2-3, with 8 bases lining up with TRBD2. J lost 5 bases, V lost 8 bases, and 9 bases had no gene match. This CDR3 region has 14 residues. The V gene's germline CDR1 is MNHEY and CDR2 SMNVEV (reference sequence). The CDR3 coding sequence is TGTGCCAGCGCACCGGGACTAGTTCAAGATACGCAGTATTTT. This gives the protein CASAPGLVQDTQYF.

This chain connects TRBV7-2 to TRBJ2-3; no clear D gene. V was clipped by 5 bases and J by 6 bases, with 12 bases between them. The length of the CDR3 is 13 residues. Germline lookup yields CDR1 SGHTA and CDR2 FQGNSA. The CDR3 sequence is CASSLTTQDTQYF. In DNA form, the CDR3 reads TGTGCCAGCAGCCTAACCACACAGGATACGCAGTATTTT.

DNA of the CDR3: TGTGCCAGCAGCCGCTCGGGGGGTGGGGACGAGCAGTACTTC. Translating it yields CASSRSGGGDEQYF. The chain recombines TRBV7-9 with TRBJ2-7, with 7 bases that match TRBD2. The ends lost 5 bases at V and 5 bases at J; junction bases unmatched: 9. Germline values: CDR1 SEHNR, CDR2 FQNEAQ (reference sequence). The CDR3 totals 14 residues.

The rearrangement joins TRBV4-2 to TRBJ2-3, with unresolved D. Germline V lookup: CDR1 LGHNA, CDR2 YNFKEQ. Trimming removed 1 base from V and 5 bases from J, with 22 bases in between. This CDR3 is built from 18 residues. CDR3 DNA: TGTGCCAGCAGCCAAGGCTCGACGGCAGCTAAAGGTATAGATACGCAGTATTTT. This encodes CASSQGSTAAKGIDTQYF.

The chain carries TRBV29-1 and TRBJ1-2; D uncertain. This CDR3 region has 12 residues. V was trimmed by 4 bases and J by 4 bases, leaving 10 bases between them. CDR1 is SQVTM and CDR2 is ANQGSEA in the germline V gene. The CDR3 here is CSVVGSPYGYTF. CDR3 DNA: TGCAGCGTTGTGGGCAGCCCCTATGGCTACACCTTC.

The CDR3 DNA reads TGTGCCAGTAGTATCGATCGGACGGGCTTCTATGGCTACACCTTC. Translating gives CASSIDRTGFYGYTF. The J gene is TRBJ1-2, the V gene TRBV19; no clear D. The CDR3 has 15 residues. Germline V gives CDR1 LNHDA, CDR2 SQIVND (reference sequence). The V and J ends lost 3 bases and 4 bases respectively, with 15 bases between them.

The J gene is TRBJ1-2, the V gene TRBV5-6, with 8 positions matching TRBD1. Germline CDR1 SGHDT, CDR2 YYEEEE. J gave up 4 bases and V 4 bases, and 9 bases lay outside the gene matches. The CDR3 covers 15 residues. The CDR3 is CASSPTGAGTYGYTF. Here the CDR3 DNA reads TGTGCCAGCAGCCCGACAGGGGCAGGTACCTATGGCTACACCTTC.

The rearrangement joins TRBV18 to TRBJ2-1; 7 bases are shared with TRBD2. Germline CDR1 is KGHSH and CDR2 is LQKENI. The length of the CDR3 is 15 residues. The V gene end was trimmed by 2 bases and the J gene end by 8 bases; junction bases not matched to a gene: 9. The CDR3 loop is CASSPYSGVVDEQFF. The CDR3 DNA follows: TGTGCCAGCTCACCATACAGCGGGGTCGTCGATGAGCAGTTCTTC.

The V call is TRBV30, the J call TRBJ1-2; no clear D. The germline CDR1 and CDR2 sequences are GTSNPN and SVGIG (reference sequence). Deletions cut 2 bases from V and 0 bases from J, with 10 bases between. The CDR3 sequence is 14 residues long. The CDR3 region is CAWSTPTPNYGYTF. The DNA for the CDR3 is TGTGCCTGGAGTACCCCGACCCCTAACTATGGCTACACCTTC.